This TCR beta chain was profiled in a study of T cell responses to AZD1222 COVID-19 vaccine. Study context: Analyses pooled second doses at about 4 or about 12 weeks.

Notes on this clone: The antigen is unknown.

This CDR3 is 13 amino acids long. In germline, CDR1 is SGHTA, CDR2 FQGNSA. Trimming stripped 4 bases from V and 9 bases from J, with 15 bases between. Profiling relied on immunoSEQ multiplex PCR, and the TCRdb table lists in-frame clones only, not all of them. The repertoire holds tens of thousands of clones, 80% to 90% seen once, with roughly 10% in the top ten. Study-level results: Seropositive AZD1222 recipients at baseline numbered only five or six. Dominant at 160-218 and 743-854, vaccine-associated CD4 TCRs also spanned spike. Sampling captured repertoires only after the peak T cell response.

This chain connects TRBV7-2 to TRBJ1-1; D gene unclear. This specimen was peripheral blood, taken on day 0 of AZD1222 vaccination. The receptor was derived from an adult in good health. CDR3 DNA sequence: TGTGCCAGCAGCTCCTCACCGGGGTCCCAAGCTTTCTTT. Amino acid sequence: CASSSSPGSQAFF.